Listed here are 8 T cell receptor beta chains from one sample, sequenced in a study of T cells in Graves' hyperthyroidism and ophthalmopathy. RNA transcripts were the template for amplifying TCR beta CDR3 regions. Carried out on the TCR CDR3, a first-round RT-PCR used the HTBI primer set. One entry per CDR3 protein results from TCRdb running MiXCR on the multiplex PCR reads. The data show around 340,000 distinct CDR3 sequences, less than 20% seen once. The source material was blood. Source of these receptors: a woman aged 40 to 50 with Graves' ophthalmopathy.

This clonotype was found many times. V gene TRBV7-2 combines with J gene TRBJ2-5, with D unclear. Between the trimmed V and J ends, which lost 2 bases and 2 bases, there was a span of 12 bases. Germline V gene data show CDR1 as SGHTA and CDR2 as FQGNSA. The CDR3 has 15 amino acids. The CDR3 DNA sequence: TGTGCCAGCAGCTTAACCCTAGTGCTACAAGAGACCCAGTACTTC. Its protein is CASSLTLVLQETQYF.

This clonotype was seen many times. V usage is TRBV19 and J usage is TRBJ2-1; the match to TRBD2 covers 8 bases. J was trimmed by 10 bases and V by 8 bases; bases with no gene match: 13. The CDR3 extends over 14 amino acids. From germline, CDR1 is LNHDA and CDR2 SQIVND (reference sequence). The CDR3 DNA reads as TGTGCCAGTGCGGGACTAGAGGGATTTTGGGAGCAGTTCTTC. Protein product: CASAGLEGFWEQFF.

The chain links TRBV19 to TRBJ2-7; 7 bases are shared with TRBD2. V dropped 3 bases and J dropped 2; count of bases not matched to a gene: 7. Germline loops: CDR1 LNHDA, CDR2 SQIVND (reference sequence). This CDR3 comprises 15 residues. CDR3 sequence (DNA): TGTGCCAGTAGTATCGACCGGGGGACTACCTACGAGCAGTACTTC. Amino acids: CASSIDRGTTYEQYF.

This chain links TRBV6-1 with TRBJ2-1; D may be TRBD1 (7 bases). This CDR3 is built from 14 residues. Germline V gene data show CDR1 as MNHNS and CDR2 as SASEGT. V gave up 5 bases and J gave up 8 bases, with 16 bases separating them. The CDR3 DNA reads TGTGCCAGCAGTAGTTCAGGGGGAGGCGATGAGCAGTTCTTC. This codes for CASSSSGGGDEQFF.

The sample holds many counts of this clonotype. The rearrangement joins TRBV12-3 or TRBV12-4 to TRBJ2-2; TRBD1 aligns across 8 bases. The CDR3 consists of 16 residues. Unmatched junction bases numbered 3, after V lost 2 bases and J lost 1 base. CDR3 sequence (DNA): TGTGCCAGCAGTTTACAGGGGGCTGTGAACACCGGGGAGCTGTTTTTT. Its translation: CASSLQGAVNTGELFF.

This clonotype was seen many times. This chain uses TRBV7-2 with TRBJ2-5; D unclear. Trimming pared 2 bases from V and 4 bases from J, leaving 14 bases between. Germline-derived CDR1 and CDR2 are SGHTA and FQGNSA. CDR3 length: 15 residues. The CDR3 DNA sequence: TGTGCCAGCAGCTTATTGAAGGGTATTGGAGAGACCCAGTACTTC. Translated: CASSLLKGIGETQYF.

The chain carries TRBV5-6 and TRBJ2-7; 8 nucleotides align to TRBD2. With V trimmed by 7 bases and J by 4 bases, 10 bases remained unmatched. The CDR3 sequence is 14 residues long. Per the germline V gene, CDR1 is SGHDT and CDR2 is YYEEEE. In nucleotides, the CDR3 is TGTGCCAGCGGGGCCGCGGGGGGCGATTACGAGCAGTACTTC. Protein product: CASGAAGGDYEQYF.

A few counts support this clonotype. This chain links TRBV3-1 with TRBJ1-3; TRBD1 agrees at 9 bases. CDR3 length: 13 residues. V was clipped by 7 bases and J by 4 bases; unmatched bases: 2. Per the germline V gene, CDR1 is LGHDT and CDR2 is YNNKEL (reference sequence). The CDR3 reads CASTGTGGNTIYF. The CDR3 DNA sequence: TGTGCCAGCACCGGGACAGGGGGAAACACCATATATTTT.